This T cell receptor beta chain stems from a study of blood T cell repertoires in COVID-19. CDR3 length equals 14 residues. In germline, CDR1 is SGHTA, CDR2 FQGNSA. V was clipped by 0 bases and J by 9 bases, with 12 bases between them. Clones were sequenced by immunoSEQ multiplex PCR, and TCRdb holds only the in-frame ones, with some missing. The sample has approximately 390,000 clones; approximately 90% are singletons. The sample taken for sequencing was PBMCs or T cells enriched from blood (not recorded which). V is TRBV7-2 and J is TRBJ2-1, with TRBD2 as a possible D gene (6 bases). This TCR derives from a woman between 45 and 60 years old who had recovered from COVID-19. The CDR3: CASSLAGRRGEQFF. CDR3 coding DNA: TGTGCCAGCAGCTTAGCGGGGAGGAGGGGTGAGCAGTTCTTC. The variable domain in full, with the rest retrieved from reference TRBV7-2 and TRBJ2-1, is GAGVSQSPSNKVTEKGKDVELRCDPISGHTALYWYRQSLGQGLEFLIYFQGNSAPDKSGLPSDRFSAERTGGSVSTLTIQRTQQEDSAVYLCASSLAGRRGEQFFGPGTRLTVL.